These T cell receptor beta chains were read from a single sample in a study of CD8 T cells in Susac syndrome. TCRdb fed the immunoSEQ multiplex PCR reads into MiXCR, producing one record per CDR3 protein. The data show approximately 160,000 distinct CDR3 sequences, approximately 93% seen once. The sequencing input was CD4+ T cells from PBMCs. Every receptor here comes from a human donor with multiple sclerosis. CDR3s include the opening cysteine and the closing phenylalanine or tryptophan. Fields, in order: V gene, clone size, J gene, D gene, CDR3 protein, CDR3 DNA. A D gene is named only where the DNA matches it firmly. Clone size appears in some rows only: once, few, many, or a class for an expanded clone.

V gene: TRBV9
clone size: NA
J gene: TRBJ1-5
D gene: TRBD1
CDR3 protein: CASSVEGGHQPQHF
CDR3 DNA: TGTGCCAGCAGCGTAGAAGGGGGCCACCAGCCCCAGCATTTT

V gene: TRBV28
clone size: NA
J gene: TRBJ2-3
D gene: NA
CDR3 protein: CAPKGSLSTDTQYF
CDR3 DNA: TGTGCCCCCAAAGGGAGCCTGAGCACAGATACGCAGTATTTT

V gene: TRBV7-3
clone size: NA
J gene: TRBJ2-5
D gene: NA
CDR3 protein: CASSLYGGSQETQYF
CDR3 DNA: TGTGCCAGCAGCTTATATGGGGGATCCCAAGAGACCCAGTACTTC

V gene: TRBV20-1
clone size: NA
J gene: TRBJ2-7
D gene: NA
CDR3 protein: CSAKLAALGEQYF
CDR3 DNA: TGCAGTGCTAAGCTAGCCGCCCTGGGCGAGCAGTACTTC

V gene: TRBV18
clone size: NA
J gene: TRBJ1-1
D gene: NA
CDR3 protein: CASSPMVSNTEAFF
CDR3 DNA: TGTGCCAGCTCACCCATGGTCTCGAACACTGAAGCTTTCTTT

V gene: TRBV10-3
clone size: NA
J gene: TRBJ2-7
D gene: NA
CDR3 protein: CAIQGNGHEQYF
CDR3 DNA: TGTGCCATCCAGGGGAATGGCCACGAGCAGTACTTC

V gene: TRBV3-1
clone size: once
J gene: TRBJ2-7
D gene: NA
CDR3 protein: CASSRDPSLYEQYF
CDR3 DNA: TGTGCCAGCAGCCGGGACCCCAGCCTCTACGAGCAGTACTTC

V gene: TRBV12-3/TRBV12-4
clone size: once
J gene: TRBJ1-4
D gene: NA
CDR3 protein: CASSSGRFNEKLFF
CDR3 DNA: TGTGCCAGCAGCTCGGGACGGTTTAATGAAAAACTGTTTTTT

V gene: TRBV3-1
clone size: NA
J gene: TRBJ2-7
D gene: TRBD2
CDR3 protein: CASSQDRAGGGEQYF
CDR3 DNA: TGTGCCAGCAGCCAAGATCGAGCGGGAGGAGGCGAGCAGTACTTC

V gene: TRBV7-3
clone size: NA
J gene: TRBJ2-2
D gene: NA
CDR3 protein: CASSPQGGNTNTGELFF
CDR3 DNA: TGTGCCAGCAGCCCCCAGGGGGGGAACACGAACACCGGGGAGCTGTTTTTT

V gene: TRBV7-3
clone size: NA
J gene: TRBJ2-3
D gene: NA
CDR3 protein: CASSSRTQTDTQYF
CDR3 DNA: TGTGCCAGCAGCTCGAGAACCCAGACAGATACGCAGTATTTT

V gene: TRBV12-3/TRBV12-4
clone size: NA
J gene: TRBJ1-1
D gene: NA
CDR3 protein: CASSPLNTEAFF
CDR3 DNA: TGTGCCAGCAGCCCTCTGAACACTGAAGCTTTCTTT

V gene: TRBV30
clone size: once
J gene: TRBJ1-1
D gene: TRBD1
CDR3 protein: CAWNRGGTEAFF
CDR3 DNA: TGTGCCTGGAACAGGGGCGGGACTGAAGCTTTCTTT

V gene: TRBV7-2
clone size: NA
J gene: TRBJ1-2
D gene: NA
CDR3 protein: CASSYRVTSGGYTF
CDR3 DNA: TGTGCCAGCAGCTACAGGGTCACTTCGGGTGGCTACACCTTC

V gene: TRBV6-5
clone size: NA
J gene: TRBJ1-2
D gene: TRBD1
CDR3 protein: CASSTRQGNYGYTF
CDR3 DNA: TGTGCCAGCAGTACCCGACAGGGTAACTATGGCTACACCTTC

V gene: TRBV7-2
clone size: NA
J gene: TRBJ1-3
D gene: NA
CDR3 protein: CASSSTNTGNTIYF
CDR3 DNA: TGTGCCAGCAGCTCTACTAACACCGGAAACACCATATATTTT

V gene: TRBV21-1
clone size: NA
J gene: TRBJ2-3
D gene: NA
CDR3 protein: CASSKEPVCGRLLDTQYF
CDR3 DNA: TGTGCCAGCAGCAAAGAGCCGGTCTGCGGCCGGCTACTAGATACGCAGTATTTT

V gene: TRBV19
clone size: NA
J gene: TRBJ2-6
D gene: NA
CDR3 protein: CASSTGPPGGANVLTF
CDR3 DNA: TGTGCCAGTAGTACGGGACCCCCCGGGGGGGCCAACGTCCTGACTTTC

V gene: TRBV9
clone size: NA
J gene: TRBJ1-1
D gene: NA
CDR3 protein: CASSVVSGDPEAFF
CDR3 DNA: TGTGCCAGCAGCGTAGTTTCCGGGGATCCTGAAGCTTTCTTT

V gene: TRBV29-1
clone size: NA
J gene: TRBJ1-5
D gene: NA
CDR3 protein: CSVAEGYRNQPQHF
CDR3 DNA: TGCAGCGTTGCCGAGGGGTATCGCAATCAGCCCCAGCATTTT

V gene: TRBV20-1
clone size: NA
J gene: TRBJ2-5
D gene: TRBD2
CDR3 protein: CSASGAGASQETQYF
CDR3 DNA: TGCAGTGCTAGCGGAGCGGGAGCCTCCCAAGAGACCCAGTACTTC

V gene: TRBV30
clone size: once
J gene: TRBJ1-3
D gene: NA
CDR3 protein: CAWSVAHGNTIYF
CDR3 DNA: TGTGCCTGGAGTGTAGCCCATGGAAACACCATATATTTT

V gene: TRBV2
clone size: once
J gene: TRBJ2-7
D gene: NA
CDR3 protein: CASSTGGYEQYF
CDR3 DNA: TGTGCCAGCAGTACCGGGGGATACGAGCAGTACTTC

V gene: TRBV2
clone size: NA
J gene: TRBJ1-4
D gene: NA
CDR3 protein: CASGHSNEKLFF
CDR3 DNA: TGTGCCAGCGGGCACAGTAATGAAAAACTGTTTTTT

V gene: TRBV4-1
clone size: NA
J gene: TRBJ2-1
D gene: TRBD1
CDR3 protein: CASSAPGQGIDEQFF
CDR3 DNA: TGCGCCAGCAGCGCACCGGGACAGGGAATCGATGAGCAGTTCTTC

V gene: TRBV10-3
clone size: once
J gene: TRBJ2-1
D gene: NA
CDR3 protein: CAIKRVNGHDNEQFF
CDR3 DNA: TGTGCCATCAAGAGGGTTAACGGCCACGACAATGAGCAGTTCTTC

V gene: TRBV9
clone size: NA
J gene: TRBJ1-2
D gene: TRBD1
CDR3 protein: CASSATGTGQYGYTF
CDR3 DNA: TGTGCCAGCAGCGCCACCGGGACAGGCCAGTATGGCTACACCTTC

V gene: TRBV6-5
clone size: NA
J gene: TRBJ1-2
D gene: NA
CDR3 protein: CASSYSGVRMGYTF
CDR3 DNA: TGTGCCAGCAGTTACTCGGGAGTGCGAATGGGCTACACCTTC

V gene: TRBV11-1
clone size: NA
J gene: TRBJ2-7
D gene: TRBD1
CDR3 protein: CASSPAGTVPYEQYF
CDR3 DNA: TGTGCCAGCAGTCCCGCCGGGACAGTACCCTACGAGCAGTACTTC

V gene: TRBV5-1
clone size: NA
J gene: TRBJ2-5
D gene: NA
CDR3 protein: CASSLGSPGETQYF
CDR3 DNA: TGCGCCAGCAGCTTGGGATCTCCTGGAGAGACCCAGTACTTC

V gene: TRBV29-1
clone size: NA
J gene: TRBJ2-3
D gene: TRBD1
CDR3 protein: CSVRQGTSLTDTQYF
CDR3 DNA: TGCAGCGTTCGACAGGGCACGTCTCTCACAGATACGCAGTATTTT

V gene: TRBV27
clone size: NA
J gene: TRBJ1-1
D gene: NA
CDR3 protein: CASRPRSSMNTEAFF
CDR3 DNA: TGTGCCAGCAGACCAAGGAGCTCAATGAACACTGAAGCTTTCTTT

V gene: TRBV30
clone size: NA
J gene: TRBJ1-3
D gene: NA
CDR3 protein: CAWSKLGNTIYF
CDR3 DNA: TGTGCCTGGAGCAAACTTGGAAACACCATATATTTT

V gene: TRBV6-1
clone size: NA
J gene: TRBJ2-3
D gene: NA
CDR3 protein: CASSLGGSSSTDTQYF
CDR3 DNA: TGTGCCAGCAGCCTTGGCGGGTCAAGTAGCACAGATACGCAGTATTTT

V gene: TRBV20-1
clone size: NA
J gene: TRBJ2-7
D gene: NA
CDR3 protein: CSPGPYEQYF
CDR3 DNA: TGCAGTCCGGGCCCCTACGAGCAGTACTTC

V gene: TRBV6-2/TRBV6-3
clone size: NA
J gene: TRBJ2-7
D gene: NA
CDR3 protein: CASSYGSSEQYF
CDR3 DNA: TGTGCCAGCAGTTACGGGTCATCCGAGCAGTACTTC

V gene: TRBV7-9
clone size: NA
J gene: TRBJ2-2
D gene: NA
CDR3 protein: CASSSTPGTTGGELFF
CDR3 DNA: TGTGCCAGCAGCTCAACCCCCGGGACCACTGGCGGGGAGCTGTTTTTT

V gene: TRBV20-1
clone size: NA
J gene: TRBJ2-3
D gene: NA
CDR3 protein: CSARLPPRTDTQYF
CDR3 DNA: TGCAGTGCTAGGCTCCCTCCCCGAACAGATACGCAGTATTTT

V gene: TRBV9
clone size: NA
J gene: TRBJ2-5
D gene: NA
CDR3 protein: CASSVGFGQETQYF
CDR3 DNA: TGTGCCAGCAGCGTAGGTTTTGGGCAAGAGACCCAGTACTTC